The rows below give T cell receptor beta chains drawn from one sample of a study of blood T cell repertoires in COVID-19. Profiled with immunoSEQ multiplex PCR; TCRdb holds only in-frame clones, not every one. The sample has about 200,000 clones, 86% seen once. Sequencing was done on a sample of peripheral blood. The receptor set was obtained from a woman in her fifties or sixties with COVID-19, enrolled during active disease. The CDR3 runs from the conserved cysteine through the conserved F or W. D genes are given only for firm matches. Part of the rows lack a size; the others show once, few, many or a class for expanded clones.

>NA|TRBV6-2/TRBV6-3|TRBJ1-2|TRBD1
CASSPRDRDSYGYTF
TGTGCCAGCAGTCCCCGGGACAGGGATTCCTATGGCTACACCTTC
>NA|TRBV7-2|TRBJ2-2|TRBD2
CASSMTSGGPNTGELFF
TGTGCCAGCAGCATGACTAGCGGGGGGCCGAACACCGGGGAGCTGTTTTTT
>NA|TRBV7-7|TRBJ2-5|TRBD1
CASSSNRGRQETQYF
TGTGCCAGCAGCTCCAACAGGGGGCGGCAAGAGACCCAGTACTTC
>NA|TRBV6-2/TRBV6-3|TRBJ2-1|NA
CASSYSTGNEQFF
TGTGCCAGCAGTTACTCGACCGGGAATGAGCAGTTCTTC
>NA|TRBV5-1|TRBJ1-3|NA
CASSLISLGVSGNTIYF
TGCGCCAGCAGCCTGATATCGCTGGGAGTCTCTGGAAACACCATATATTTT
>NA|TRBV28|TRBJ2-1|NA
CASRTTVYNEQFF
TGTGCCAGCAGGACGACAGTCTACAATGAGCAGTTCTTC
>NA|TRBV27|TRBJ1-3|NA
CASSLSGARGNTIYF
TGTGCCAGCAGTTTGTCAGGGGCGCGTGGAAACACCATATATTTT
>once|TRBV6-2/TRBV6-3|TRBJ2-7|TRBD2
CASSYRLAGVLSSYEQYF
TGTGCCAGCAGTTACCGGTTAGCGGGGGTTCTAAGCTCCTACGAGCAGTACTTC
>NA|TRBV11-2|TRBJ1-1|NA
CASSPWPGGKNTEAFF
TGTGCCAGCAGCCCCTGGCCGGGGGGAAAGAACACTGAAGCTTTCTTT
>NA|TRBV10-3|TRBJ2-2|TRBD2
CAISSGLATGELFF
TGTGCCATCAGCTCGGGACTAGCCACCGGGGAGCTGTTTTTT
>NA|TRBV7-8|TRBJ1-5|NA
CASSSNALYLQPQHF
TGTGCCAGCAGCTCTAACGCCTTATATCTTCAGCCCCAGCATTTT
>NA|TRBV7-3|TRBJ2-1|TRBD1
CASSPQTRTGQARNEQFF
TGTGCCAGCAGCCCCCAAACCCGAACGGGACAGGCACGCAATGAGCAGTTCTTC
>NA|TRBV6-5|TRBJ2-1|NA
CASRQGSYNEQFF
TGTGCCAGCAGACAGGGATCCTACAATGAGCAGTTCTTC
>NA|TRBV5-1|TRBJ2-5|NA
CASSLEGASAQETQYF
TGCGCCAGCAGCTTGGAAGGAGCCTCTGCCCAAGAGACCCAGTACTTC
>NA|TRBV6-5|TRBJ1-2|TRBD1
CASTPRGALDGYTF
TGTGCCAGCACCCCCAGGGGGGCATTGGATGGCTACACCTTC
>NA|TRBV14|TRBJ1-1|NA
CASSQVRQVNTEAFF
TGTGCCAGCAGCCAAGTGAGACAGGTCAACACTGAAGCTTTCTTT
>few|TRBV6-1|TRBJ2-7|NA
CASSEAYDNFYEQYF
TGTGCCAGCAGTGAAGCGTATGACAACTTCTACGAGCAGTACTTC
>NA|TRBV27|TRBJ1-2|TRBD1
CASSLTGNNYGYTF
TGTGCCAGCAGTTTGACAGGGAATAACTATGGCTACACCTTC
>NA|TRBV2|TRBJ2-2|NA
CASRLGAVAGELFF
TGTGCCAGCAGGTTGGGGGCGGTGGCCGGGGAGCTGTTTTTT
>NA|TRBV4-2|TRBJ2-1|TRBD2
CASSRTSGGSSYNEQFF
TGTGCCAGCAGCCGGACTAGCGGGGGGAGTTCCTACAATGAGCAGTTCTTC
>NA|TRBV9|TRBJ1-1|TRBD1
CASSVEPGGMNTEAFF
TGTGCCAGCAGCGTAGAGCCAGGGGGCATGAACACTGAAGCTTTCTTT
>NA|TRBV7-9|TRBJ2-7|TRBD1
CASSSPSTGAIREQYF
TGTGCCAGCAGCTCCCCCTCGACAGGGGCCATCAGGGAGCAGTACTTC
>NA|TRBV25-1|TRBJ1-2|NA
CASSHRAGGYTF
TGTGCCAGCAGTCACAGGGCGGGTGGCTACACCTTC
>NA|TRBV2|TRBJ1-1|NA
CASKRTEGRGTEAFF
TGTGCCAGCAAACGGACAGAGGGGAGGGGCACTGAAGCTTTCTTT
>NA|TRBV5-1|TRBJ2-7|NA
CASSMDSSYEQYF
TGCGCCAGCAGCATGGACAGCTCCTACGAGCAGTACTTC
>NA|TRBV11-2|TRBJ1-4|TRBD1
CASRRGQGSTNEKLFF
TGTGCCAGCAGACGGGGACAGGGTTCCACTAATGAAAAACTGTTTTTT
>NA|TRBV19|TRBJ1-5|NA
CASSPRQADNQPQHF
TGTGCCAGTAGCCCTCGACAGGCGGACAATCAGCCCCAGCATTTT
>NA|TRBV19|TRBJ2-3|TRBD2
CASGAGSDTQYF
TGTGCCTCTGGAGCGGGATCAGATACGCAGTATTTT